The TCR beta chain under discussion was sequenced for a study of technical replicates of blood from a few donors. CDR1 is MDHEN and CDR2 is SYDVKM in the germline V gene. There are 16 residues in the CDR3. The V end lost 5 bases, the J end lost 9 bases, and 26 bases lay between the germline ends. Some clones are missing from TCRdb's copy, which holds only in-frame ones; the method was immunoSEQ multiplex PCR. Among tens of thousands of clones listed, roughly 94% were seen once. The TCR originated in a human donor in good health. The sample taken for sequencing was T cells isolated from PBMCs. The gene calls are TRBV28 and TRBJ2-7; a weak D match, TRBD1 (6 bases). This CDR3 is CASSPRGRGTHTRQYF. The CDR3 DNA is TGTGCCAGCAGTCCACGGGGCAGGGGCACCCATACGAGGCAGTACTTC.